This TCR beta chain came from a study of OX40 agonist ivuxolimab in advanced cancers. The repertoire was sequenced with immunoSEQ multiplex PCR; TCRdb's copy has only in-frame clones and lacks some. The sample has roughly 63,000 clones, 85% to 90% seen once; the top ten hold 1.2%. The CDR3 consists of 15 residues. The trim removed 1 base at V and 5 bases at J, leaving 8 bases unmatched. The germline V gene has CDR1 LNHNV and CDR2 YYDKDF (reference sequence). The origin of this receptor is an adult with an advanced solid tumor such as melanoma, head and neck, liver or kidney cancer. J is TRBJ2-7 and V is TRBV15; 7 bases fit TRBD2. Sequencing was performed on CD4+ or CD8+ T cells sorted from blood, taken in a trial of the OX40 agonist ivuxolimab. The CDR3 DNA reads as TGTGCCACCAGCAGAGCGTCGGGGGGAAGGGACGAGCAGTACTTC. This gives the protein CATSRASGGRDEQYF.